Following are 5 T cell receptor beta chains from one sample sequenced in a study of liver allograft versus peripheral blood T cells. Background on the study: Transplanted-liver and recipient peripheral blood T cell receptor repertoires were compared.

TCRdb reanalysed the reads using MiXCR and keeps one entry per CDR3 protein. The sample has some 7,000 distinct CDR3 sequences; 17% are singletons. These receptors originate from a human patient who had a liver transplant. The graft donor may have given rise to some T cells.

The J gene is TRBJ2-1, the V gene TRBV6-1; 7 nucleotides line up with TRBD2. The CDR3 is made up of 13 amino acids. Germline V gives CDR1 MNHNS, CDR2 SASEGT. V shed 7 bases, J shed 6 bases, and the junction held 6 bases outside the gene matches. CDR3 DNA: TGTGCCAGCATCCCGACGGGGGGCAATGAGCAGTTCTTC. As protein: CASIPTGGNEQFF.

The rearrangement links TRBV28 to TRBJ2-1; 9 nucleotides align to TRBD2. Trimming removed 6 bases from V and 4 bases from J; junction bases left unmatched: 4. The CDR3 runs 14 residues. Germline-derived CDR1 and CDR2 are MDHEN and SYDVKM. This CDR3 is CASSPSGKYNEQFF. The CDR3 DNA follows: TGTGCCAGCAGCCCTAGCGGGAAGTACAATGAGCAGTTCTTC.

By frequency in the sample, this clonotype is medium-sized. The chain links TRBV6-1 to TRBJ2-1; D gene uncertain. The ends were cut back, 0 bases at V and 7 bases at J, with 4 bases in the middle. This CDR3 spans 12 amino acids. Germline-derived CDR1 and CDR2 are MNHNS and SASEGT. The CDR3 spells CASSEAPNEQFF. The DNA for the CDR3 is TGTGCCAGCAGTGAAGCGCCGAATGAGCAGTTCTTC.

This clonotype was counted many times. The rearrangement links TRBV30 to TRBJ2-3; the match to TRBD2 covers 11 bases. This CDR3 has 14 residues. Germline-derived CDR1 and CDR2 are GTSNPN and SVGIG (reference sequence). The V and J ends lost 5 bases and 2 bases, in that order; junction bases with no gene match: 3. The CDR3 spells CAWATSGNTDTQYF. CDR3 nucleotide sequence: TGTGCCTGGGCGACTAGCGGGAACACAGATACGCAGTATTTT. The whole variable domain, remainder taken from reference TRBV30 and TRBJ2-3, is SQTIHQWPATLVQPVGSPLSLECTVEGTSNPNLYWYRQAAGRGLQLLFYSVGIGQISSEVPQNLSASRPQDRQFILSSKKLLLSDSGFYLCAWATSGNTDTQYFGPGTRLTVL.

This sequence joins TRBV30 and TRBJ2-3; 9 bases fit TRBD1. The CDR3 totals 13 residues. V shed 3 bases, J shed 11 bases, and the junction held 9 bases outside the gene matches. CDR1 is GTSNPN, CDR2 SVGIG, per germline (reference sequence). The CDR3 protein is CAWRLSGTGRQYF. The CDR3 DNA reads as TGTGCCTGGAGACTTTCCGGGACAGGGAGGCAGTATTTT.